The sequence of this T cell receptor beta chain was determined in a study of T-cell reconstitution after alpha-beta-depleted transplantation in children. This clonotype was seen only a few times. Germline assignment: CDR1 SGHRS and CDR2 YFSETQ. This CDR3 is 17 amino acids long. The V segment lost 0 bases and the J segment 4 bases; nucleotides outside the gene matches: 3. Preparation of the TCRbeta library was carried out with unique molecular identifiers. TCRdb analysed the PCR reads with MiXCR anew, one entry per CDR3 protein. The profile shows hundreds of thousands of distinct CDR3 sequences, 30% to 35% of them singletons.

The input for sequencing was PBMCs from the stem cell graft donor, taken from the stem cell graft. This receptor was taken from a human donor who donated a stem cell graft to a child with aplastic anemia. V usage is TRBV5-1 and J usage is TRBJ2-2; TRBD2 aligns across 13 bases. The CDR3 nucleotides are TGCGCCAGCAGCTTGGTACTAGCGGGAGGGCCCACCGGGGAGCTGTTTTTT. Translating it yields CASSLVLAGGPTGELFF.